This T cell receptor (beta chain) stems from a study of blood T cell repertoires in COVID-19. The wider study: The analysed material was cDNA or gDNA that came from T cells, B-cell-depleted T cells, or PBMCs.

CDR1 is LGHNA and CDR2 is YSLEER in the germline V gene. Trimming cost V 1 base and J 5 bases; bases outside gene matches: 15. The CDR3 contains 21 residues. The table came from immunoSEQ multiplex PCR; TCRdb's copy has only in-frame clones and leaves some out. The repertoire holds about 290,000 clones, with around 86% as singletons. This TCR was sampled from a woman aged 25 to 45 with active or convalescent COVID-19. The gene calls are TRBV4-3 and TRBJ2-3, with TRBD2 matching 16 bases. Specimen: peripheral blood. The CDR3 DNA reads as TGCGCCAGCAGCCAAGTGGCCGGGACTAGCGGGGGGGCAGGTGGTGGAGATACGCAGTATTTT. It is translated as CASSQVAGTSGGAGGGDTQYF.